Below are 4 T cell receptor beta chains sequenced from a single sample in a study of long-term antiretroviral therapy in people with HIV. The run of the v3.0 immunoSEQ assay was at survey level. Here immunoSEQ multiplex PCR was the method, and the copy in TCRdb shows in-frame clones only, minus some. The profile covers approximately 20,000 clones, with roughly 84% appearing a single time and roughly 8.6% taken by the ten largest. The material was unsorted PBMCs, obtained 0.9 years after starting antiretroviral therapy. The receptors come from a man between 18 and 35 years old with HIV.

The chain has TRBV28 and TRBJ1-6; D perhaps matches TRBD1 (6 bases). Trimming removed 4 bases at V and 3 bases at J, with 19 bases between. Germline values: CDR1 MDHEN, CDR2 SYDVKM. CDR3 length: 18 amino acids. The CDR3 DNA is TGTGCCAGCAGTTGGGGGGCTTCTTCCGCCTTCTATAATTCACCCCTCCACTTT. This translates into CASSWGASSAFYNSPLHF.

V is TRBV4-2 and J is TRBJ1-2; 11 nucleotides agree with TRBD1. Germline CDR1 and CDR2: LGHNA and YNFKEQ. The CDR3 covers 17 residues. Unmatched junction bases numbered 9, after V lost 0 bases and J lost 6 bases. CDR3 bases: TGTGCCAGCAGCCAAGACATTGGGGGACAGGGGGGAGATGGCTACACCTTC. It yields the protein CASSQDIGGQGGDGYTF.

This CDR3 is CASSSGDLAKNIQYF. The CDR3 DNA reads TGTGCCAGCAGTTCGGGGGATCTAGCCAAAAACATTCAGTACTTC. J is TRBJ2-4 and V is TRBV28; a possible D gene is TRBD2 (6 bases). Germline CDR1 reads MDHEN; CDR2 reads SYDVKM. This CDR3 is 15 amino acids long. V lost 4 bases to trimming and J lost 0 bases, with 10 bases between them.

The gene calls are TRBV4-1 and TRBJ2-7, with D possibly TRBD1 on 6 matching bases. The CDR3 is 15 residues long. Germline loops: CDR1 MGHRA, CDR2 YSYEKL. Between the trimmed V and J ends, which lost 4 bases and 0 bases, there was a span of 13 bases. The CDR3 spells CASSLRQGPSYEQYV. The DNA for the CDR3 is TGCGCCAGCAGCCTAAGGCAGGGGCCCTCCTACGAGCAGTACGTC.